This T cell receptor (beta chain) was recorded in a study of cytomegalovirus exposure and HLA in healthy donors. Study observations and caveats: TCR beta sequences reportedly predicted most subjects' HLA-A and HLA-B alleles accurately. Some TCR beta chains (about 170 of them) were listed as cytomegalovirus-associated. Association with HLA alleles at 0.05 false discovery rate was found for roughly 17,000 TCR beta sequences in a later analysis.

On this clone: Antigen unknown.

With V trimmed by 4 bases and J by 14 bases, 10 bases remained unmatched. Germline CDR1 and CDR2: MNHEY and SMNVEV (reference sequence). This CDR3 contains 14 residues. Use of 60 Vbeta and 13 Jbeta primers characterized the PCR. The method was immunoSEQ multiplex PCR; TCRdb's version includes in-frame clones alone and lacks a portion of them. The table lists 150,000 to 200,000 clones, approximately 80% of them singletons. The chain carries TRBV27 and TRBJ1-6, with 8 nucleotides matching TRBD1. The clonotype originates from a woman aged 45-65 years in good health and CMV-seronegative. Material for sequencing was PBMCs. CDR3 nucleotide sequence: TGTGCCAGCAGTTCGAGAGCTCGACAGGGGACCCTCCACTTT. Residues: CASSSRARQGTLHF.